This T cell receptor beta chain appears in the sequencing data of a study of T cells and Merkel cell carcinoma outcomes (dated by TCRdb to 2020 to 2021). With regard to the full study: The study looked at whether the tumor T-cell repertoire and T-cell density could predict clinical outcome in patients with Merkel cell carcinoma.

Library generation was performed with the immunoSEQ multiplex PCR assay. TCRdb obtained this table from immuneACCESS and retained in-frame rearrangements with V and J assigned. These tables miss some clones; where compared with another copy, unresolved V genes account for less than half of the shortfall, and the remainder is unexplained. Across this sample there are around 3,200 clones, with 85% to 95% seen only once. The ten top clones hold almost 2% of the sample. Samples were obtained from patients with Merkel cell carcinoma. General conclusions and limits of the study: Clinical outcomes in Merkel cell carcinoma patients were reported to be predicted by T-cell repertoire features combined with T-cell density.

Comment on this clone: Its antigen specificity is not known. Qualities for individual bases were not recorded, and no much larger clone is one base off.

There are 15 amino acids in the CDR3, from cysteine to phenylalanine inclusive. CDR3 DNA is the only sequence kept; it has 45 bases, read in frame from the first base. CDR1 SGHAT and CDR2 FQNNGV are derived from the germline V gene. V is clipped by 5 bases and J by 0 bases, and the sequence between their germline boundaries is 11 bases long. The sequence is built from TRBV11-2 and TRBJ2-1; the D region possibly corresponds to TRBD1 (5 bases align). Sequencing was carried out using tumor tissue from Merkel cell carcinoma. This TCR derives from a human donor with Merkel cell carcinoma. The CDR3 protein is CASSLQDSSYNEQFF. The DNA reads TGTGCCAGCAGCCTACAGGATAGCTCCTACAATGAGCAGTTCTTC.